Each of the 21 T cell receptor beta chains below was sequenced from the same sample in a study of graft-versus-host responses after intestinal transplantation. The antigens of these receptors remain unknown. The table came from immunoSEQ multiplex PCR; TCRdb's copy has only in-frame clones and leaves some out. Here the sample spans more than 100,000 clones, 95% being singletons. Sequenced material: unstimulated CD8+ T cells sorted from spleen or lymph node cells, taken before intestinal transplant. The receptors were gathered from a human donor who received an intestinal transplant.

The chain is built from TRBV4-3 and TRBJ1-2; D gene ambiguous. Germline V CDR1 and CDR2: LGHNA, YSLEER. The CDR3 is 16 amino acids. V lost 4 bases and J 0 bases, leaving 15 bases between the germline ends. CDR3 loop: CASSPHRAEANYGYTF. The CDR3 DNA reads TGCGCCAGCAGCCCCCATCGGGCGGAAGCTAACTATGGCTACACCTTC.

This clone was detected a few times. The same CDR3 arises from other DNA sequences in this sample as well. J is TRBJ1-1 and V is TRBV28; D ambiguous. The germline gives CDR1 MDHEN, CDR2 SYDVKM. V lost 2 bases and J lost 1, with 8 bases in between. This CDR3 has 14 amino acids. In DNA form, the CDR3 reads TGTGCCAGCAGTTTACTCCAAACGAACACTGAAGCTTTCTTT. Its translation is CASSLLQTNTEAFF. Combining the CDR3 with reference TRBV28 and TRBJ1-1 gives the whole variable domain DVKVTQSSRYLVKRTGEKVFLECVQDMDHENMFWYRQDPGLGLRLIYFSYDVKMKEKGDIPEGYSVSREKKERFSLILESASTNQTSMYLCASSLLQTNTEAFFGQGTRLTVV.

The chain combines TRBV11-2 with TRBJ1-1; D is possibly TRBD1 (6 bases). From germline, CDR1 is SGHAT and CDR2 FQNNGV. Trimming removed 1 base at V and 4 bases at J, with 16 bases between. This CDR3 is 16 amino acids long. CDR3 in amino acids: CASSLVGFGGGTEAFF. For the CDR3, the DNA is TGTGCCAGCAGCTTAGTGGGTTTTGGGGGCGGCACTGAAGCTTTCTTT. The complete variable domain, with remaining parts taken from reference TRBV11-2 and TRBJ1-1, reads EAGVAQSPRYKIIEKRQSVAFWCNPISGHATLYWYQQILGQGPKLLIQFQNNGVVDDSQLPKDRFSAERLKGVDSTLKIQPAKLEDSAVYLCASSLVGFGGGTEAFFGQGTRLTVV.

The V gene is TRBV7-9, the J gene TRBJ2-4, with D maybe TRBD1 (5 bases). The CDR3 spans 16 residues. V lost 1 base and J lost 3, with 13 bases in between. The germline V gene encodes CDR1 SEHNR and CDR2 FQNEAQ (reference sequence). The CDR3 nucleotides read TGTGCCAGCAGCTTAGGGCAGGGATCTGACAAAAACATTCAGTACTTC. Translating gives CASSLGQGSDKNIQYF.

The chain couples TRBV9 to TRBJ1-2; D is uncertain. CDR3 length: 14 amino acids. Trimming took 0 bases from V and 2 from J, leaving 8 bases between them. The V gene's germline CDR1 is SGDLS and CDR2 YYNGEE. The CDR3 loop is CASSVGNGNYGYTF. The CDR3 nucleotides are TGTGCCAGCAGCGTAGGCAACGGCAACTATGGCTACACCTTC.

The CDR3, as DNA: TGTGCCAGCAGCGTGGATAATGAGCAGTTCTTC. It specifies CASSVDNEQFF. V and J are TRBV9 and TRBJ2-1; D remains unclear. Trimming removed 2 bases from V and 7 bases from J, with 4 bases in between. Germline V CDR1 and CDR2: SGDLS, YYNGEE. This CDR3 region has 11 residues.

The chain joins TRBV9 to TRBJ1-4; 8 nucleotides align to TRBD1. Trimming took 3 bases from V and 5 from J; bases not matched to a gene: 0. The germline V gene encodes CDR1 SGDLS and CDR2 YYNGEE. The CDR3 sequence is 13 residues long. CDR3 nucleotides: TGTGCCAGCAGCGGGACAGGGAATGAAAAACTGTTTTTT. Protein product: CASSGTGNEKLFF.

The gene calls are TRBV5-1 and TRBJ2-5, with D unresolved. V dropped 0 bases and J dropped 2 bases, with 8 bases sitting between them. Germline CDR1 is SGHRS and CDR2 is YFSETQ. This CDR3 has 14 residues. The CDR3 DNA reads as TGCGCCAGCAGCTTGGAAGGGCAGCAAGAGACCCAGTACTTC. Its protein is CASSLEGQQETQYF.

The chain couples TRBV5-5 to TRBJ2-1; D may be TRBD1 (6 bases). V was cut by 4 bases and J by 8 bases, with 13 bases left in between. The CDR3 loop spans 13 amino acids. Germline assignment: CDR1 SGHKS and CDR2 YYEKEE (reference sequence). The CDR3 loop reads CASSLTGPDEQFF. The CDR3 bases are TGTGCCAGCAGCCTAACAGGGCCCGATGAGCAGTTCTTC.

This chain uses TRBV27 with TRBJ2-4, with 14 positions matching TRBD2. The length of the CDR3 is 17 residues. Losses at the gene ends were 6 bases for V and 7 bases for J; bases not matched to a gene: 11. The V gene's germline CDR1 is MNHEY and CDR2 SMNVEV (reference sequence). The DNA for the CDR3 is TGTGCCAGCAGGAGACTAGGGACTAGCGGGAGAGGGAACATTCAGTACTTC. It translates to CASRRLGTSGRGNIQYF.

The chain links TRBV6-5 to TRBJ1-2; perhaps TRBD1 as D (5 bases). The germline V gene encodes CDR1 MNHEY and CDR2 SVGAGI. The CDR3 is 13 amino acids. Trimming removed 5 bases from V and 4 bases from J, with 11 bases in between. CDR3 in amino acids: CASSRGFGYGYTF. The CDR3 coding sequence is TGTGCCAGCAGTCGGGGGTTCGGCTATGGCTACACCTTC.

V is TRBV7-2 and J is TRBJ1-1; D not certain. The ends were cut back, 4 bases at V and 5 bases at J, with 8 bases in the middle. The CDR3 length is 12 residues. Germline V lookup: CDR1 SGHTA, CDR2 FQGNSA. The CDR3 region is CASSYTETEAFF. DNA for the CDR3: TGTGCCAGCAGCTATACAGAAACTGAAGCTTTCTTT. The whole variable domain, remainder taken from reference TRBV7-2 and TRBJ1-1, is GAGVSQSPSNKVTEKGKDVELRCDPISGHTALYWYRQSLGQGLEFLIYFQGNSAPDKSGLPSDRFSAERTGGSVSTLTIQRTQQEDSAVYLCASSYTETEAFFGQGTRLTVV.

The chain carries TRBV2 and TRBJ2-2; D gene unclear. There are 11 residues in the CDR3. Germline lookup yields CDR1 SNHLY and CDR2 FYNNEI. The germline V and J ends were trimmed by 5 bases and 5 bases, with 3 bases remaining between them. CDR3 sequence (DNA): TGTGCCAGCAGTCGAACCGGGGAGCTGTTTTTT. Translating gives CASSRTGELFF.

In DNA form, the CDR3 reads TGTGCCAGCAGCTTGGCTAGGGTCGAGCAGTACTTC. Amino acid sequence: CASSLARVEQYF. The chain recombines TRBV5-5 with TRBJ2-7; D is unclear. This CDR3 is built from 12 residues. Trimming shortened V by 0 bases and J by 6 bases, and 7 bases separated the two germline ends. Germline values: CDR1 SGHKS, CDR2 YYEKEE (reference sequence).

J is TRBJ2-1 and V is TRBV29-1; tentatively, D is TRBD2 (6 bases). The germline CDR1 and CDR2 sequences are SQVTM and ANQGSEA. Trimming shortened V by 6 bases and J by 3 bases, and 18 bases separated the two germline ends. The length of the CDR3 is 15 residues. CDR3 residues: CSVGASASRYNEQFF. The CDR3 DNA follows: TGCAGCGTCGGAGCTAGCGCGAGTCGCTACAATGAGCAGTTCTTC.

The rearrangement uses TRBV9 and TRBJ2-3, with 7 bases lining up with TRBD2. CDR1 SGDLS and CDR2 YYNGEE come from the germline V gene. The CDR3 is 18 amino acids. J gave up 0 bases and V 6 bases, and 16 bases lay outside the gene matches. The CDR3 here is CASNCPSGHRGSTDTQYF. In DNA, the CDR3 is TGTGCCAGCAATTGCCCTAGCGGACACCGGGGGAGCACAGATACGCAGTATTTT.

J is TRBJ2-3 and V is TRBV6-6, with D possibly matching TRBD1 (6 bases). V was cut by 2 bases and J by 1 base, with 10 bases left in between. Germline V lookup: CDR1 MNHNY, CDR2 SVGAGI (reference sequence). The CDR3 covers 15 residues. In DNA, the CDR3 is TGTGCCAGCAGTTACGAGGGGGTAGGCACAGATACGCAGTATTTT. The encoded protein is CASSYEGVGTDTQYF.

The DNA for the CDR3 is TGTGCCAGCAGTTTATCGACAGATTCCGAGCAGTACTTC. Its translation is CASSLSTDSEQYF. The chain employs TRBV27 and TRBJ2-7; a weak D match, TRBD1 (5 bases). CDR1 is MNHEY, CDR2 SMNVEV, per germline (reference sequence). Trimming removed 0 bases from V and 6 bases from J, with 9 bases in between. This CDR3 has 13 residues.

The CDR3 nucleotides read TGTGCCAGCAGTGAATGGGTTTCAGATAGCAATCAGCCCCAGCATTTT. Translating gives CASSEWVSDSNQPQHF. This chain uses TRBV6-1 with TRBJ1-5, with D unclear. Germline V lookup: CDR1 MNHNS, CDR2 SASEGT. CDR3 length: 16 residues. Trimming pared 2 bases from V and 0 bases from J, leaving 11 bases between.

This chain uses TRBV7-9 with TRBJ2-3; no clear D gene. Trimming removed 1 base from V and 5 bases from J, with 10 bases in between. CDR1 is SEHNR and CDR2 is FQNEAQ in the germline V gene (reference sequence). The CDR3 sequence is 14 residues long. CDR3 in amino acids: CASSLGAGGDTQYF. For the CDR3, the DNA is TGTGCCAGCAGCTTAGGGGCCGGCGGAGATACGCAGTATTTT.

Points on this clone: Other nucleotide sequences in the sample specify the same CDR3. The rearrangement joins TRBV7-9 to TRBJ1-5, with 7 positions matching TRBD1. V lost 5 bases, J lost 2 bases, and 3 bases stayed unmatched. Germline assignment: CDR1 SEHNR and CDR2 FQNEAQ (reference sequence). This CDR3 contains 14 residues. The CDR3 reads CASSLGQGNQPQHF. The CDR3 DNA is TGTGCCAGCAGCCTTGGACAGGGCAATCAGCCCCAGCATTTT.